This is a list of T cell receptor beta chains from one sample in a study of T-cell memory formation after mild COVID-19. TCRdb itself ran the 5' RACE reads through MiXCR, one entry per CDR3 protein. The data hold under 450,000 distinct CDR3 sequences, with less than 25% observed a single time. Sequenced material: PBMCs or a T cell subset sorted from them (not recorded which). All receptors come from a man younger than 35 who had mild COVID-19 (a few samples of this study predate the infection). Cell type and time point are not known. The CDR3 runs from the conserved cysteine through the conserved F or W. D genes are given only for firm matches. Expanded clones get a size class; other rows say once, few or many, or leave the size out.

DNA,CDR3,size,D,V,J
TGCAGCGTCGACGGACTAGCGGCGCAAGAGACCCAGTACTTC,CSVDGLAAQETQYF,.,TRBD2,TRBV29-1,TRBJ2-5
TGTGCCAGCAGCTCCACATATACGGAGACCCAGTACTTC,CASSSTYTETQYF,many,.,TRBV5-6,TRBJ2-5
TGTGCCAGCAGTCGCCAAGGTGAAGCTTTCTTT,CASSRQGEAFF,many,.,TRBV7-9,TRBJ1-1
TGTGCCAGCAGCTTACTAAGGGGCTCCTACGAGCAGTACTTC,CASSLLRGSYEQYF,.,.,TRBV11-2,TRBJ2-7
TGCAGTGCTAGAGGTTCGGGACGTCAGTACTCACCCCTCCACTTT,CSARGSGRQYSPLHF,many,.,TRBV20-1,TRBJ1-6
TGTGCCAGCAGCACTCGGCCCCGGGCTTCTTCCCCAGATACGCAGTATTTT,CASSTRPRASSPDTQYF,.,.,TRBV21-1,TRBJ2-3
TGTGCCAGCAGCTCTTCGGGACAGATCTCTCAGCCCCAGCATTTT,CASSSSGQISQPQHF,.,TRBD1,TRBV7-2,TRBJ1-5
TGCGCCAGCAGCTTGCCTACTAGCGGGGGGGCGGAGGAGCAGTTCTTC,CASSLPTSGGAEEQFF,.,TRBD2,TRBV5-1,TRBJ2-1
TGCGCCAGCAGCCCTAAAGAAGGGATGGGCACTGAAGCTTTCTTT,CASSPKEGMGTEAFF,.,.,TRBV4-1,TRBJ1-1
TGTGCCAGCAGCTTACAGCGGGGGGTCGCAGATACGCAGTATTTT,CASSLQRGVADTQYF,.,TRBD2,TRBV7-2,TRBJ2-3
TGTGCCAGCAGCCACTTGGCGGGCAGCGAGGATACGCAGTATTTT,CASSHLAGSEDTQYF,.,.,TRBV7-9,TRBJ2-3
TGCGCCAGCAGCCAAGACCCTACCAACAATGAGCAGTTCTTC,CASSQDPTNNEQFF,.,.,TRBV4-3,TRBJ2-1
TGTGCCAGTAGTACCGGGGCTACTGAAGCTTTCTTT,CASSTGATEAFF,.,.,TRBV19,TRBJ1-1
TGTGCCAGCAGCCTCATACCGGGATTAGAATCGCCCCATGAGCAGTTCTTC,CASSLIPGLESPHEQFF,once,.,TRBV7-9,TRBJ2-1
TGTGCCACCAGCAGGGACAGGGGATTTGATGAGCAGTTCTTC,CATSRDRGFDEQFF,many,TRBD1,TRBV24-1,TRBJ2-1
TGTGCCAGCTCACCAAAACAGGGCTATGGCTACACCTTC,CASSPKQGYGYTF,few,.,TRBV18,TRBJ1-2
TGTGCCAGCAGTTCCCCCAGTCAGACCCAGTACTTC,CASSSPSQTQYF,.,.,TRBV28,TRBJ2-5
TGTGCCAGCAGCCCTACAGGGGTCCAAAATGAAAAACTGTTTTTT,CASSPTGVQNEKLFF,.,TRBD1,TRBV7-2,TRBJ1-4
TGTGCCACCAGTGTTGGACAGGGCGCAGATACGCAGTATTTT,CATSVGQGADTQYF,few,TRBD1,TRBV24-1,TRBJ2-3
TGTGCCAGCAGCCGTTCTGGGCAGGGGCTCTCCGGCTACACCTTC,CASSRSGQGLSGYTF,.,.,TRBV7-2,TRBJ1-2
TGTGCCAGCAGCCCTCGGACCCGGACTAGCGGCTCTTTCGAGACCCAGTACTTC,CASSPRTRTSGSFETQYF,many,TRBD2,TRBV4-2,TRBJ2-5
TGTGCCAGCTCACCCAACGGCGGCGGGGCGGCAGATACGCAGTATTTT,CASSPNGGGAADTQYF,few,.,TRBV18,TRBJ2-3
TGTGCCAGCAGCTTCGGAACGGGGGGCGCGGATGAAGCTTTCTTT,CASSFGTGGADEAFF,few,.,TRBV7-9,TRBJ1-1
TGTGCCAGCAGTTTATCGATGGGACCGCTCACTGAAGCTTTCTTT,CASSLSMGPLTEAFF,few,.,TRBV27,TRBJ1-1
TGCGCCAGCAGCTTATCAGCTTTGGAGACCCAGTACTTC,CASSLSALETQYF,.,.,TRBV5-1,TRBJ2-5
TGTGCCAGCAGCTTACCTAGGACTGGTCATGGCTACACCTTC,CASSLPRTGHGYTF,.,.,TRBV7-9,TRBJ1-2
TGTGCCAGCAGTTTGAGGGCCCAAGAGACCCAGTACTTC,CASSLRAQETQYF,.,.,TRBV28,TRBJ2-5
TGTGCCAGCGAACCCGGGACTCCGAACACCGGGGAGCTGTTTTTT,CASEPGTPNTGELFF,.,.,TRBV7-7,TRBJ2-2
TGTGCCAGCAGCGCCCTGGACTGGGGATACAATGAGCAGTTCTTC,CASSALDWGYNEQFF,few,.,TRBV7-6,TRBJ2-1
TGTGCCAGCAGCTTGGGGAGGGGCTCCCCCCACGAGCAGTACTTC,CASSLGRGSPHEQYF,.,.,TRBV5-4,TRBJ2-7
TGCGCCAGCAGATATACAGGGTACAATGAGCAGTTCTTC,CASRYTGYNEQFF,.,.,TRBV5-1,TRBJ2-1
TGTGCCAGCAGTTTGAGGACTAGCGGGGTCGGGGAGACCCAGTACTTC,CASSLRTSGVGETQYF,few,TRBD2,TRBV28,TRBJ2-5
TGTGCCATCAGTGGGGGACAGGGGAAGGGGCTGAACACTGAAGCTTTCTTT,CAISGGQGKGLNTEAFF,many,TRBD1,TRBV10-3,TRBJ1-1
TGCGCCAGCAGCCAAGATCCCATTGAAGCTGAAGCTTTCTTT,CASSQDPIEAEAFF,.,.,TRBV4-1,TRBJ1-1
TGCGCCAGCAGAGAGGACAGGGGCGCAGATACGCAGTATTTT,CASREDRGADTQYF,.,TRBD1,TRBV5-1,TRBJ2-3
TGTGCCAGCAGCTTAATCGGGGGCGACGCTTTCTTT,CASSLIGGDAFF,many,.,TRBV7-2,TRBJ1-1
TGTGCCAGCAGCTTGGCGATCACAGGGGCGAGCACAGATACGCAGTATTTT,CASSLAITGASTDTQYF,.,TRBD1,TRBV5-6,TRBJ2-3
TGCAGTGCGCGTGGGGGGGGCGCGGGTTATACGCAGTATTTT,CSARGGGAGYTQYF,many,.,TRBV20-1,TRBJ2-3
TGTGCCAGCAGACCCCGGGGGGGAGCCACAGATACGCAGTATTTT,CASRPRGGATDTQYF,.,TRBD2,TRBV7-2,TRBJ2-3
TGTGCCAGCAGCTTGCGGCAGGGGGCCATCACCGGGGAGCTGTTTTTT,CASSLRQGAITGELFF,few,TRBD1,TRBV5-5,TRBJ2-2
TGTGCCAGCAGTCCCACCCCGGGGGGGAACACAGATACGCAGTATTTT,CASSPTPGGNTDTQYF,.,TRBD2,TRBV28,TRBJ2-3
TGTGCCAGCAGTTTACAGGTGAACACTGAAGCTTTCTTT,CASSLQVNTEAFF,many,.,TRBV12-3/TRBV12-4,TRBJ1-1